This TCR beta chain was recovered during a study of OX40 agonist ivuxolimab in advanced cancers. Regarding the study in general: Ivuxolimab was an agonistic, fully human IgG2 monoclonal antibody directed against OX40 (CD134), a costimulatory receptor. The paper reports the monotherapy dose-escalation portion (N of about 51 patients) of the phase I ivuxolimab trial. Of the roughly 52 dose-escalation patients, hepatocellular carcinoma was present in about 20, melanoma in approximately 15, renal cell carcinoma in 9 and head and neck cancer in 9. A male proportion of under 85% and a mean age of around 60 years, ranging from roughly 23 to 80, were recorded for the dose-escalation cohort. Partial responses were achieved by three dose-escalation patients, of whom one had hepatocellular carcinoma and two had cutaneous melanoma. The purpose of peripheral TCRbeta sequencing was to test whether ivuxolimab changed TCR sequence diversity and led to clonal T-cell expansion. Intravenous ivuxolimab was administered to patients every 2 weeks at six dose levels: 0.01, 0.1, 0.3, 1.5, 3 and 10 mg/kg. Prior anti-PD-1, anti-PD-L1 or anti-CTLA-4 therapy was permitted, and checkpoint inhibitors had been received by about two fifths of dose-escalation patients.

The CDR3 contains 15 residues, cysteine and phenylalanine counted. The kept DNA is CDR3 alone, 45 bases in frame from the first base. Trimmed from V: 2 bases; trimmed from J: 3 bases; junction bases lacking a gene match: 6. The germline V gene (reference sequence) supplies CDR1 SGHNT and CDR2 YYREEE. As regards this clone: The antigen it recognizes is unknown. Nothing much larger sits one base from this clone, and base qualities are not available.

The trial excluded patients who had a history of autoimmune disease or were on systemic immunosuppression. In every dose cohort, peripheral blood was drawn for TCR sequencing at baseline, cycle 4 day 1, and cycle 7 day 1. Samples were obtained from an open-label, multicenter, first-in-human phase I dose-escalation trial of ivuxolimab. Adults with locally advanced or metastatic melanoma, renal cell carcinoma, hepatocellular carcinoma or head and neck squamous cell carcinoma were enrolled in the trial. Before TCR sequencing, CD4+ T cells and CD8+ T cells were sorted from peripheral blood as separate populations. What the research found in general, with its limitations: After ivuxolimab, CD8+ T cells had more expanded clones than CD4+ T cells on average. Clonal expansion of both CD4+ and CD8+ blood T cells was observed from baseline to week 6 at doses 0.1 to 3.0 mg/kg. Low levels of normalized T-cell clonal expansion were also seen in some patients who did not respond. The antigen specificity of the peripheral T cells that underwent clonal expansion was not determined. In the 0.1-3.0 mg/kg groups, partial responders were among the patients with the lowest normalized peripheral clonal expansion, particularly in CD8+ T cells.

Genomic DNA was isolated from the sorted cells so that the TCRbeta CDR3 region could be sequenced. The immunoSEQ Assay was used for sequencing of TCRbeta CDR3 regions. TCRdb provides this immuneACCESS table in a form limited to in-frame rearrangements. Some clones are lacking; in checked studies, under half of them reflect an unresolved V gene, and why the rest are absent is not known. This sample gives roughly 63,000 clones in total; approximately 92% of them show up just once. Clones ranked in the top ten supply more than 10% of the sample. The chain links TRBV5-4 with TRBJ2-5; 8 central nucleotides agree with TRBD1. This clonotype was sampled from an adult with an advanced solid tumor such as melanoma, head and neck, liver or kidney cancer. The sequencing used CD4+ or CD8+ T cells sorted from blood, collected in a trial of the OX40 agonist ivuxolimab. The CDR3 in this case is CASSLFGTGEETQYF. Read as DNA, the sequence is TGTGCCAGCAGCTTATTCGGGACAGGAGAAGAGACCCAGTACTTC.